This T cell receptor (beta chain) was sequenced in a study of cytomegalovirus exposure and HLA in healthy donors. In regard to this clone: The target antigen is unknown.

General study points: In a later analysis, specific HLA alleles were associated with 15,000 to 20,000 TCR beta sequences at a 0.05 false discovery rate. Reported performance of the classifier showed diagnosis of cytomegalovirus status with high specificity and sensitivity.

The PCR had 60 Vbeta and 13 Jbeta primers. Using immunoSEQ multiplex PCR, the repertoire was profiled, and TCRdb retains in-frame clones only, with some absent. Among roughly 110,000 clones listed, about four fifths were seen once. V was clipped by 4 bases and J by 3 bases; unmatched bases: 11. There are 16 residues in the CDR3. Germline V gene sequence: CDR1 SEHNR, CDR2 FQNEAQ (reference sequence). The receptor was derived from a woman between 45 and 65 years old in good health and CMV-seropositive. The sample taken for sequencing was PBMCs. The rearrangement uses TRBV7-9 and TRBJ1-1; TRBD1 agrees at 7 bases. The CDR3 coding sequence is TGTGCCAGCAGCTCCGCCCTGACAGGGCGGGACACTGAAGCTTTCTTT. This codes for CASSSALTGRDTEAFF.